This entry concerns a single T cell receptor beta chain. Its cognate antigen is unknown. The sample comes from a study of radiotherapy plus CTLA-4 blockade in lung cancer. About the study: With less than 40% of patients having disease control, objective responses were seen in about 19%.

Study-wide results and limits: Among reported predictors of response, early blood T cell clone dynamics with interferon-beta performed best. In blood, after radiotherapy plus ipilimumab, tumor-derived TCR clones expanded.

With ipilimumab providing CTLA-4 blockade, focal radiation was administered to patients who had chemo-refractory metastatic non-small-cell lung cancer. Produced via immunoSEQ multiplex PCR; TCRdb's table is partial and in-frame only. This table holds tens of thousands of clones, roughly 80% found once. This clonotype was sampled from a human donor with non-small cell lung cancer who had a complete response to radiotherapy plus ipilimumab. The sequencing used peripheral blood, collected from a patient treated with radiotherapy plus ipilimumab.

The CDR3 nucleotides read TGTGCCAGCAGCCGGGACAATGAGCAGTTCTTC. Its protein is CASSRDNEQFF. The genes are TRBV6-5 and TRBJ2-1; D remains unclear. This CDR3 region has 11 residues. Trimming left V 6 bases short and J 5 bases short, with 5 bases between. CDR1 and CDR2 from the germline V gene are MNHEY and SVGAGI.